This T cell receptor (beta chain) is from a study of fetal regulatory T cell absence and autoimmunity. Study-level results: Some top pancreas TCR clones were over 80-fold enriched versus cord blood. Antigen-driven pancreatic autoimmunity before birth in IPEX was inferred from oligoclonal enrichment.

Remarks on this clone: Its antigen is not identified.

The survey-level immunoSEQ assay was used. This table comes from immunoSEQ multiplex PCR, and its TCRdb copy is limited to in-frame clones, with some not included. The table includes more than 90,000 clones, 60% to 80% detected once. The receptor comes from a male donor with IPEX syndrome. The sequencing sample was made of pancreas tissue.

The CDR3 protein is CASGLLAGTSGANVLTF. CDR3 bases: TGTGCCAGCGGGCTACTAGCGGGGACCTCTGGGGCCAACGTCCTGACTTTC. V is TRBV28 and J is TRBJ2-6, with TRBD2 identical over 10 bases. The CDR3 length is 17 residues. Germline CDR1 and CDR2: MDHEN and SYDVKM. Trimming at V came to 8 bases and at J to 0 bases, leaving 7 bases not matched to a gene.